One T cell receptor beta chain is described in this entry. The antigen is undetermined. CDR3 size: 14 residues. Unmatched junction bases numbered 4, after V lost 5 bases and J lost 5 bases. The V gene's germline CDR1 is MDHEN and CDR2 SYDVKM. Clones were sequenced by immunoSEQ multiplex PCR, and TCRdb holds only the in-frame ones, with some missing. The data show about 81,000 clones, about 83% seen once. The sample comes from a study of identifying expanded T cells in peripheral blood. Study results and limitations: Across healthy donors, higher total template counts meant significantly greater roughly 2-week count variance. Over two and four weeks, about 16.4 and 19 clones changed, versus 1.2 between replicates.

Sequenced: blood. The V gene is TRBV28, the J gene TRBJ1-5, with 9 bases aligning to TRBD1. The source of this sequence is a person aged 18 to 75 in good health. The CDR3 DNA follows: TGTGCCAGCAGTCGGGGACAGGGAGATCAGCCCCAGCATTTT. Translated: CASSRGQGDQPQHF.